This T cell receptor (beta chain) was observed in a study of vaccination and CD4 T cells after COVID-19. Cultured CD4+ T-cell DNA underwent Oncomine TCR Beta short-read sequencing. TCRdb processed the PCR reads anew with MiXCR; each CDR3 protein has one entry. The data contain some 14,000 distinct CDR3 sequences, roughly a quarter of them seen just once; the ten biggest clones take up 15% to 20%. Germline V CDR1 and CDR2: MDHEN, SYDVKM. V lost 8 bases, J lost 7 bases, and 18 bases lay in between. The CDR3 has 14 amino acids. As to treatment: approximately 9-day PBMC culture with coronavirus spike peptide pools or control peptides (ViraFEST assay). At days 3 and 7, half the medium was exchanged for fresh IL-2 medium. For this clonotype: Its antigen is not identified.

The chain employs TRBV28 and TRBJ2-1; D not certain. The clonotype was recovered from a human donor who had recovered from COVID-19. Sequenced here: CD4+ T cells from blood, cultured in vitro, sampled after SARS-CoV-2 vaccination. CDR3 in amino acids: CASVPLGPPNEQFF. For the CDR3, the DNA is TGTGCCAGCGTCCCCCTCGGGCCGCCGAATGAGCAGTTCTTC.